The 3 T cell receptor beta chains reported below all come from one sample, sequenced in a study of blood T cell repertoires in COVID-19 (dated by TCRdb to about 2020). To prepare the library, the immunoSEQ multiplex PCR assay was applied. The clones in this table, taken by TCRdb from immuneACCESS, are in-frame only. Not every clone is retained; where verified, under half of the shortfall comes from an unresolved V gene, and the cause of the rest is unknown. The sample data list 300,000 to 350,000 clones, and roughly 90% of these were observed just once. Roughly 8.9% of the sample is taken by the ten largest. The sample was peripheral blood. These receptors originate from a man aged 25 to 40 with COVID-19, enrolled during active disease.

The rearrangement joins TRBV11-2 to TRBJ2-1, with D possibly matching TRBD1 (6 bases). There are 15 residues in the CDR3. CDR1 SGHAT and CDR2 FQNNGV come from the germline V gene. V shed 1 base and J shed 1 base, with 8 bases lying between them. For the CDR3, the DNA is TGTGCCAGCAGCTTAGCCAGGGGATCCTACAATGAGCAGTTCTTC. This gives the protein CASSLARGSYNEQFF.

The rearrangement links TRBV4-1 to TRBJ2-5, with D possibly being TRBD1 (5 bases). CDR1 is MGHRA, CDR2 YSYEKL, per germline. Between the trimmed V and J ends, which lost 7 bases and 1 base, there was a span of 16 bases. The CDR3 sequence is 15 residues long. The CDR3: CASKLSWGTQETQYF. DNA for the CDR3: TGCGCCAGCAAACTCAGCTGGGGCACCCAAGAGACCCAGTACTTC.

The chain is built from TRBV6-5 and TRBJ2-1; no clear D gene. Germline values: CDR1 MNHEY, CDR2 SVGAGI. This CDR3 has 12 amino acids. V was shortened by 8 bases and J by 0 bases, with 5 bases between the two germline ends. The CDR3 here is CASASSYNEQFF. Written as DNA, the CDR3 is TGTGCCAGCGCGAGCTCCTACAATGAGCAGTTCTTC.